This record concerns one T cell receptor beta chain sequence. What this receptor recognizes is not known. No per-base quality is available; no much larger clone lies one base away. These data are taken from a study of cytomegalovirus exposure and HLA in healthy donors (dated by TCRdb to 2017 to 2019). Regarding the study in general: According to a later analysis, one platform produced both the roughly 120 validation repertoires and the 666 repertoires of the first cohort. The study was designed to test whether signatures of past pathogen exposure could be identified by cataloging public T cell receptors. Besides the first cohort of 666 subjects, a separate validation cohort made up of over 100 different subjects was used. To predict cytomegalovirus infection status, the study combined high-throughput TCR immunosequencing, statistical association of individual TCRs with disease status, and machine learning. General conclusions and limits of the study: A total of 150 to 200 TCR beta chains were listed by the study as associated with cytomegalovirus. All 120 or so repertoires were used to score co-occurrence in the validation cohort in a later analysis, because that analysis had no HLA typing for the cohort. The authors suggested that the approach could potentially be generalized to other disease states and immunological phenotypes. A few of the identified cytomegalovirus-associated TCR beta chains were confirmed in vitro to be specific for cytomegalovirus antigens. Subsequent analysis determined that TCRs grouped into clusters in the first cohort also showed a tendency toward co-occurrence across the 120 or so validation repertoires, and 90% to 95% of cluster scores exceeded 0. The classifier was reported to diagnose cytomegalovirus status with high specificity and sensitivity in both the original cohort and the validation cohort. Most TCR sequences were observed very rarely across donors, whereas some public TCRs were present in many individuals.

The donors belonged to the validation cohort of over a hundred subjects, which was separate from the approximately 680-subject first cohort. The library was built by means of the immunoSEQ multiplex PCR assay. From the authors' description of their analysis: To diagnose cytomegalovirus status from the catalog of TCR beta chain sequences, a statistical classification framework was built. The clones in this table, taken by TCRdb from immuneACCESS, are in-frame only. Not every clone is retained; where verified, under half of the shortfall comes from an unresolved V gene, and the cause of the rest is unknown. For V, J and clone size, that table is used; D and trimming come from the DNA. The sample table shows 80,000 to 95,000 clones, and around 96% are seen once. About 1.3% of the sample is taken by the ten largest. Spanning cysteine to phenylalanine, the CDR3 consists of 12 amino acids. Only the CDR3 part of the read is kept: 36 bases, read in frame from the first base. The germline ends are 16 bases apart after V is trimmed by 10 bases and J by 7 bases. Sequences LNHDA (CDR1) and SQIVND (CDR2) are obtained from the germline V gene (reference sequence).

The sample comprised PBMCs. The chain links TRBV19 with TRBJ1-2, with TRBD1 perhaps the D gene, on 6 matching bases. The sequence came from a woman aged 18-29 years in good health and CMV-seronegative. The CDR3 corresponds to CATKQGWFGYTF. The DNA reads as follows: TGTGCCACCAAACAGGGATGGTTTGGCTACACCTTC. The entire variable domain, with the stretches around the CDR3 drawn from the reference TRBV19 and TRBJ1-2 proteins, is DGGITQSPKYLFRKEGQNVTLSCEQNLNHDAMYWYRQDPGQGLRLIYYSQIVNDFQKGDIAEGYSVSREKKESFPLTVTSAQKNPTAFYLCATKQGWFGYTFGSGTRLTVV.